The 8 T cell receptor beta chains below were found in one sample sequenced in a study of blood T cell repertoires in COVID-19. Sequencing was performed with immunoSEQ multiplex PCR; in TCRdb, only in-frame clones are kept and a portion is missing. The data contain more than 200,000 clones, roughly 87% of them seen just once; the ten biggest clones take up roughly 6%. The sample comprised PBMCs or T cells enriched from blood (not recorded which). These receptors came from a young woman with acute COVID-19.

V usage is TRBV7-2 and J usage is TRBJ1-1; perhaps TRBD1 as D (5 bases). This CDR3 region has 13 residues. V gave up 5 bases and J gave up 1 base, with 8 bases separating them. Germline CDR1 SGHTA, CDR2 FQGNSA. The CDR3 DNA reads TGTGCCAGCAGCCGACAGTCGAACACTGAAGCTTTCTTT. Residues: CASSRQSNTEAFF. The full variable domain, in which reference TRBV7-2 and TRBJ1-1 provide the parts outside the CDR3, is GAGVSQSPSNKVTEKGKDVELRCDPISGHTALYWYRQSLGQGLEFLIYFQGNSAPDKSGLPSDRFSAERTGGSVSTLTIQRTQQEDSAVYLCASSRQSNTEAFFGQGTRLTVV.

The chain carries TRBV5-6 and TRBJ2-7; D might be TRBD2 (6 bases). Germline assignment: CDR1 SGHDT and CDR2 YYEEEE. The CDR3 length is 16 residues. Trimming cost V 0 bases and J 2 bases, with 15 bases left between them. The CDR3 region has the DNA TGTGCCAGCAGCTTGGGCCTGGGCGGGATACCCTACGAGCAGTACTTC. Its translation is CASSLGLGGIPYEQYF.

This chain connects TRBV14 to TRBJ2-7; 13 bases align to TRBD2. The CDR3 has 18 residues. Germline CDR1 is SGHDN and CDR2 is FVKESK. V dropped 0 bases and J dropped 7; count of bases not matched to a gene: 12. This chain's CDR3 is CASSQERGLAGSSGEQYF. The CDR3 region has the DNA TGTGCCAGCAGCCAAGAAAGGGGACTAGCGGGGTCTTCCGGAGAGCAGTACTTC.

The V call is TRBV15, the J call TRBJ2-4; TRBD1 matches at 8 bases. The germline gives CDR1 LNHNV, CDR2 YYDKDF (reference sequence). J was trimmed by 1 base and V by 3 bases; bases with no gene match: 8. The CDR3 runs 17 residues. The DNA of the CDR3 is TGTGCCACCAGCAGGTTGACAGGGGCGGTCGCCAAAAACATTCAGTACTTC. It encodes CATSRLTGAVAKNIQYF.

The chain has TRBV18 and TRBJ1-5, with 10 bases identical to TRBD1. The V gene end was trimmed by 6 bases and the J gene end by 0 bases; junction bases not matched to a gene: 5. The CDR3 has 16 residues. Germline loops: CDR1 KGHSH, CDR2 LQKENI. The CDR3 sequence: CASSLGQGNSNQPQHF. The CDR3 DNA reads TGTGCCAGCTCCCTGGGACAGGGGAATAGCAATCAGCCCCAGCATTTT. The full variable domain, completed using reference TRBV18 and TRBJ1-5, is NAGVMQNPRHLVRRRGQEARLRCSPMKGHSHVYWYRQLPEEGLKFMVYLQKENIIDESGMPKERFSAEFPKEGPSILRIQQVVRGDSAAYFCASSLGQGNSNQPQHFGDGTRLSIL.

The gene calls are TRBV19 and TRBJ2-6; unclear D gene. Trimming removed 3 bases from V and 1 base from J, with 7 bases in between. CDR1 is LNHDA and CDR2 is SQIVND in the germline V gene (reference sequence). The length of the CDR3 is 15 residues. The CDR3 protein is CASSILASGANVLTF. The CDR3 DNA sequence: TGTGCCAGTAGTATCTTGGCATCTGGGGCCAACGTCCTGACTTTC.

V is TRBV2 and J is TRBJ2-5; 7 bases agree with TRBD2. There are 17 residues in the CDR3. V lost 3 bases to trimming and J lost 5 bases; unmatched junction nucleotides: 15. The germline gives CDR1 SNHLY, CDR2 FYNNEI. The CDR3 loop reads CASSDSPSGEPGETQYF. The CDR3, as DNA: TGTGCCAGCAGTGATTCGCCTAGCGGAGAACCGGGGGAGACCCAGTACTTC.

The V and J genes are TRBV10-3 and TRBJ2-7, with D possibly TRBD1 on 5 matching bases. The V gene lost 6 bases and the J gene lost 2 bases, with 17 bases spanning the gap. CDR1 is ENHRY and CDR2 is SYGVKD in the germline V gene. This CDR3 contains 15 residues. CDR3 sequence (DNA): TGTGCCATCAGCACTGACGACAGAATCCCCTACGAGCAGTACTTC. This sequence encodes CAISTDDRIPYEQYF.